One sample yielded the 30 T cell receptor beta chains listed below, sequenced in a study of T cells in Graves' hyperthyroidism and ophthalmopathy. RNA transcripts gave rise to amplified TCR beta CDR3 regions. The HTBI set primed first-round TCR CDR3 RT-PCR. Using its own MiXCR run on the multiplex PCR reads, TCRdb lists one record per CDR3 protein. The table records 150,000 or so distinct CDR3 sequences, roughly 10% of them present only once. Input material: blood. These receptor sequences come from a woman between 18 and 29 years old with Graves' hyperthyroidism that later progressed to Graves' ophthalmopathy.

This clonotype was detected ten times or more. The CDR3 nucleotides read TGTGCCAGCAGTTTTCCCTACCGACAGAACACTGAAGCTTTCTTT. Protein sequence: CASSFPYRQNTEAFF. The V and J genes are TRBV12-3 or TRBV12-4 and TRBJ1-1; no definite D call. V gave up 3 bases and J gave up 1 base, with 12 bases separating them. The CDR3 extends over 15 amino acids.

This clonotype came up many times. The rearrangement joins TRBV20-1 to TRBJ2-5; TRBD2 matches 8 bases. The CDR3 is 14 amino acids. Germline CDR1 and CDR2: DFQATT and SNEGSKA (reference sequence). The V gene end was trimmed by 5 bases and the J gene end by 1 base; junction bases not matched to a gene: 6. This chain's CDR3 is CSAASGYLQETQYF. For the CDR3, the DNA is TGCAGTGCTGCTAGCGGGTACCTCCAAGAGACCCAGTACTTC.

This clonotype was picked up many times. The rearrangement uses TRBV6-1 and TRBJ2-2; perhaps TRBD1 as D (5 bases). The length of the CDR3 is 14 residues. The V gene lost 4 bases and the J gene lost 2 bases, with 8 bases spanning the gap. Looked up from germline, CDR1 is MNHNS and CDR2 is SASEGT. The CDR3 sequence is CASSAGPNTGELFF. CDR3 nucleotide sequence: TGTGCCAGCAGTGCAGGGCCTAACACCGGGGAGCTGTTTTTT.

This clonotype was seen at least ten times. The chain couples TRBV7-2 to TRBJ2-7; D not resolved. The V gene lost 0 bases and the J gene lost 2 bases, with 8 bases spanning the gap. The CDR3 sequence is 14 residues long. Germline-derived CDR1 and CDR2 are SGHTA and FQGNSA. The CDR3 reads CASSLAGSPYEQYF. The CDR3 nucleotides read TGTGCCAGCAGCTTAGCGGGCAGCCCCTACGAGCAGTACTTC.

This clonotype has ten or more counts. The J gene is TRBJ1-5, the V gene TRBV7-4; a possible D gene is TRBD1 (5 bases). Germline CDR1 and CDR2: SGHVT and SQSDAQ. V was clipped by 2 bases and J by 0 bases, with 20 bases between them. This CDR3 has 19 residues. CDR3 nucleotide sequence: TGTGCCAGCAGCTTATATCGCCGGGACGACAAATATAGCAATCAGCCCCAGCATTTT. It translates to CASSLYRRDDKYSNQPQHF. The full variable domain, in which reference TRBV7-4 and TRBJ1-5 provide the parts outside the CDR3, is GAGVSQSPRYKVAKRGRDVALRCDSISGHVTLYWYRQTLGQGSEVLTYSQSDAQRDKSGRPSGRFSAERPERSVSTLKIQRTEQGDSAVYLCASSLYRRDDKYSNQPQHFGDGTRLSIL.

This rearrangement joins TRBV20-1 to TRBJ1-5; weak D call: TRBD1 (5 bases). The germline V gene encodes CDR1 DFQATT and CDR2 SNEGSKA (reference sequence). Trimming pared 4 bases from V and 5 bases from J, leaving 18 bases between. This CDR3 contains 15 residues. CDR3 DNA sequence: TGCAGTGCTACAGGTGAAAGGGGTTCGTATCAGCCCCAGCATTTT. Its protein product is CSATGERGSYQPQHF.

With respect to this clonotype: The junction differs from germline at one of its ends, possibly a read error. This chain uses TRBV10-3 with TRBJ2-1; D gene ambiguous. The germline CDR1 and CDR2 sequences are ENHRY and SYGVKD. This CDR3 region has 14 residues. Here the CDR3 DNA reads TGTGCCATCAGTGAGTCGAGGACCCCCAATGAGCAGCTCTTC. This encodes CAISESRTPNEQLF.

The table lists this clonotype with many counts. This chain joins TRBV4-2 and TRBJ2-7, with TRBD1 matching 7 bases. V was pared by 0 bases and J by 3 bases, with 5 bases of the junction left unmatched. The CDR3 loop spans 15 amino acids. Germline assignment: CDR1 LGHNA and CDR2 YNFKEQ. The CDR3 nucleotides are TGTGCCAGCAGCCAAGAAGGGACAGCTATCTACGAGCAGTACTTC. It encodes CASSQEGTAIYEQYF.

This clonotype has a count of ten or more. The chain is built from TRBV24-1 and TRBJ2-2; 9 nucleotides align to TRBD1. The CDR3 is 16 amino acids. Trimming cost V 9 bases and J 1 base; bases outside gene matches: 8. Germline CDR1 is KGHDR and CDR2 is SFDVKD. DNA for the CDR3: TGTGCCACCGGAGACCCGGGACAGGGGAACACCGGGGAGCTGTTTTTT. This codes for CATGDPGQGNTGELFF.

The chain has TRBV6-1 and TRBJ2-3; 13 bases align to TRBD2. This CDR3 region has 16 residues. Germline CDR1 MNHNS, CDR2 SASEGT. V trimming: 10 bases; J trimming: 3 bases; junction bases outside the gene matches: 10. CDR3 sequence: CATKSGTSGETDTQYF. DNA for the CDR3: TGTGCCACAAAATCCGGGACTAGCGGGGAAACAGATACGCAGTATTTT.

This clonotype was found once. V and J are TRBV7-2 and TRBJ2-3; TRBD2 agrees at 16 bases. The germline V gene encodes CDR1 SGHTA and CDR2 FQGNSA. The CDR3 contains 18 residues. V gave up 3 bases and J gave up 6 bases; unmatched junction bases: 9. CDR3 sequence reads: CASSLELGLAGGQDTQYF. CDR3 nucleotide sequence: TGTGCCAGCAGCTTGGAGTTGGGACTAGCGGGGGGGCAGGATACGCAGTATTTT. Based on the CDR3 plus reference TRBV7-2 and TRBJ2-3, the full variable domain is GAGVSQSPSNKVTEKGKDVELRCDPISGHTALYWYRQSLGQGLEFLIYFQGNSAPDKSGLPSDRFSAERTGGSVSTLTIQRTQQEDSAVYLCASSLELGLAGGQDTQYFGPGTRLTVL.

This clonotype showed up many times. This chain joins TRBV6-2 or TRBV6-3 and TRBJ2-7; D gene uncertain. Trimming pared 4 bases from V and 4 bases from J, leaving 14 bases between. The CDR3 runs 14 residues. The germline V gene has CDR1 MNHEY and CDR2 SVGEGT. CDR3: CASSLSRRDYEQYF. The CDR3 region has the DNA TGTGCCAGCAGTTTATCCCGGCGTGATTACGAGCAGTACTTC.

This clonotype was counted at least ten times. The V call is TRBV12-5, the J call TRBJ1-6; D remains ambiguous. CDR1 LGHNT and CDR2 FRNRAP come from the germline V gene. V lost 1 base and J lost 7, with 8 bases in between. CDR3 size: 14 residues. CDR3 region: CASGLGPPNSPLHF. The CDR3, as DNA: TGTGCTAGTGGTTTGGGCCCACCCAATTCACCCCTCCACTTT.

In this sample, this clonotype turned up many times. This chain uses TRBV20-1 with TRBJ2-1, with D perhaps given as TRBD1 or TRBD2 (5 bases each). The CDR3 consists of 14 residues. Trimming removed 8 bases at V and 0 bases at J, with 14 bases between. Germline V lookup: CDR1 DFQATT, CDR2 SNEGSKA (reference sequence). The CDR3 protein is CSTRGESSYNEQFF. The CDR3 coding sequence is TGCAGTACCCGAGGGGAGAGCTCCTACAATGAGCAGTTCTTC.

Concerning this clonotype itself: Mismatch with germline at one junction end may stem from a read error. This chain uses TRBV19 with TRBJ2-7, with 9 bases that match TRBD1. CDR3 size: 14 residues. Germline V gives CDR1 LNHDA, CDR2 SQIVND (reference sequence). In nucleotides, the CDR3 is TGTGCCAGTAGGGCGGGACAGGGTGCCTACGAGCGGTACTTC. Encoded protein: CASRAGQGAYERYF.

This clonotype was observed at least ten times. V usage is TRBV6-1 and J usage is TRBJ2-5; the match to TRBD2 covers 9 bases. CDR1 is MNHNS and CDR2 is SASEGT in the germline V gene. V shed 7 bases and J 3 bases; nucleotides not matched to a gene: 3. CDR3 length equals 13 residues. DNA for the CDR3: TGTGCCAGCACCTTAGCGGGGGAAGAGACCCAGTACTTC. This sequence encodes CASTLAGEETQYF.

In its sample, this clonotype was seen many times. CDR3 protein: CASSQDLERKETQYF. DNA for the CDR3: TGTGCCAGCAGCCAAGATCTTGAGCGAAAAGAGACCCAGTACTTC. J is TRBJ2-5 and V is TRBV3-1, with no clear D. The V gene lost 0 bases and the J gene lost 3 bases, with 11 bases spanning the gap. The CDR3 is 15 amino acids. Germline V lookup: CDR1 LGHDT, CDR2 YNNKEL (reference sequence).

This clonotype came up many times. The CDR3 sequence is CASSFTGTAYNSPLHF. The CDR3, as DNA: TGTGCCAGCAGTTTTACCGGGACGGCCTATAATTCACCCCTCCACTTT. This sequence joins TRBV12-3 or TRBV12-4 and TRBJ1-6; the D gene is possibly TRBD1 (5 bases). The CDR3 covers 16 residues. Deletions cut 3 bases from V and 2 bases from J, with 11 bases between.

Details on this clonotype: A read error may explain this, as a much larger clone is one base away. J is TRBJ2-2 and V is TRBV6-1, with D perhaps matching TRBD1 or TRBD2 (5 bases each). The CDR3 sequence is 15 residues long. Germline CDR1 is MNHNS and CDR2 is SASEGT. The V end was cut by 5 bases, the J end by 1 base, with 11 bases between. In DNA, the CDR3 is TGTGCCAGCAGTCATGTGAGGGGGAACACCGGGGAGCTGTTTTTT. Residues: CASSHVRGNTGELFF.

As regards this clonotype: A much larger clone differs from this one at a single base, so this may be a read error. The rearrangement links TRBV7-3 to TRBJ2-3; no firm D call. In germline, CDR1 is SGHTA, CDR2 FQGTGA. CDR3 length equals 13 residues. The CDR3 loop reads CASSLTLADTRYF. CDR3 nucleotide sequence: TGTGCCAGCAGCTTAACGTTGGCAGATACGCGGTATTTT.

This clonotype was observed at least ten times. The CDR3 DNA follows: TGTGCCAGTTTACCGAAACAGGGGAGATTTATGGGCTACACCTTC. The encoded protein is CASLPKQGRFMGYTF. V gene TRBV19 combines with J gene TRBJ1-2; 7 bases are shared with TRBD1. The CDR3 spans 15 residues. J gave up 8 bases and V 8 bases, and 17 bases lay outside the gene matches. Germline loops: CDR1 LNHDA, CDR2 SQIVND (reference sequence). The full variable domain, in which reference TRBV19 and TRBJ1-2 provide the parts outside the CDR3, is DGGITQSPKYLFRKEGQNVTLSCEQNLNHDAMYWYRQDPGQGLRLIYYSQIVNDFQKGDIAEGYSVSREKKESFPLTVTSAQKNPTAFYLCASLPKQGRFMGYTFGSGTRLTVV.

Concerning this clonotype itself: This may arise from a read error, as a much more abundant clone is one base away. V gene TRBV12-3 or TRBV12-4 combines with J gene TRBJ2-2; the D gene is possibly TRBD1 (6 bases). CDR3 size: 13 residues. V was clipped by 5 bases and J by 5 bases, with 9 bases between them. CDR3 loop: CASSQRGTGELFF. CDR3 sequence (DNA): TGTGCCAGCAGTCAGAGGGGGACCGGGGAGCTGTTTTTT.

This clonotype was counted a few times. A read error may be the cause here, since a much bigger clone is one base away. V usage is TRBV6-1 and J usage is TRBJ1-4; D unclear. The CDR3 loop spans 16 amino acids. The V gene's germline CDR1 is MNHNS and CDR2 SASEGT. The CDR3 spells CASSGILGDPTEKLVF. DNA for the CDR3: TGTGCCAGCAGTGGCATACTAGGTGACCCGACGGAAAAACTGGTTTTT.

A remark on this clonotype: This may come from a read error, since a much larger clone is one base off. The V call is TRBV3-1, the J call TRBJ2-5; D is possibly TRBD2 (6 bases). V lost 1 base, J lost 0 bases, and 12 bases lay in between. CDR1 is LGHDT, CDR2 YNNKEL, per germline (reference sequence). CDR3 length: 16 amino acids. CDR3 region: CASSQGVAEHQETQYF. The CDR3, as DNA: TGTGCCAGCAGCCAAGGTGTAGCGGAACACCAAGAGACCCAGTACTTC.

This clonotype was counted at least ten times. The chain couples TRBV10-2 to TRBJ2-7; D is unclear. The CDR3 consists of 14 residues. Germline V gene data show CDR1 as WSHSY and CDR2 as SAAADI. Trimming stripped 3 bases from V and 2 bases from J, with 11 bases between. The CDR3 nucleotides read TGCGCCAGCAGTGAACGTCTAGGCCCCTACGAGCAGTACTTC. Residues: CASSERLGPYEQYF.

The sample holds many counts of this clonotype. The chain employs TRBV7-2 and TRBJ2-7, with D tentatively TRBD1 or TRBD2 (5 bases each). The V end lost 5 bases, the J end lost 2 bases, and 13 bases lay between the germline ends. The CDR3 has 14 amino acids. Germline V gene data show CDR1 as SGHTA and CDR2 as FQGNSA. CDR3 residues: CASSPGTRAYEQYF. The DNA for the CDR3 is TGTGCCAGCAGCCCGGGGACCAGAGCCTACGAGCAGTACTTC.

This clonotype was observed many times. The V gene is TRBV20-1, the J gene TRBJ2-3, with TRBD2 matching 11 bases. CDR3 length: 18 residues. Per the germline V gene, CDR1 is DFQATT and CDR2 is SNEGSKA (reference sequence). J was trimmed by 9 bases and V by 3 bases; bases with no gene match: 20. The CDR3: CSARPWKEWASGGQTQYF. CDR3 DNA sequence: TGCAGTGCTAGGCCCTGGAAAGAGTGGGCTAGCGGGGGGCAAACGCAGTATTTT.

This clonotype came up many times. This chain joins TRBV19 and TRBJ1-1; D remains ambiguous. The CDR3 is made up of 15 amino acids. Germline V gene data show CDR1 as LNHDA and CDR2 as SQIVND (reference sequence). With 1 base removed from V and 2 bases from J, the gap between germline ends came to 11 bases. CDR3 bases: TGTGCCAGTAGTATAGCGGCCAGACTCAACACTGAAGCTTTCTTT. Its protein product is CASSIAARLNTEAFF.

This clonotype was recorded at least ten times. The chain joins TRBV6-1 to TRBJ1-2; unclear D gene. This CDR3 has 14 residues. Trimming took 5 bases from V and 1 from J, leaving 11 bases between them. Germline V gene data show CDR1 as MNHNS and CDR2 as SASEGT. The CDR3 region has the DNA TGTGCCAGCAGTTCCGGACGGATTAACTATGGCTACACCTTC. Encoded protein: CASSSGRINYGYTF.

This clonotype has only a few counts. This chain connects TRBV5-5 to TRBJ2-4; TRBD1 might be the D (5 bases). The CDR3 is 15 amino acids. Trimming took 2 bases from V and 1 from J, leaving 10 bases between them. The V gene's germline CDR1 is SGHKS and CDR2 YYEKEE (reference sequence). CDR3 amino acids: CASSLRAGAKNIQYF. The CDR3 DNA reads as TGTGCCAGCAGCTTAAGGGCAGGGGCCAAAAACATTCAGTACTTC.